These 24 T cell receptor beta chains originate from one sample sequenced in a study of T cells in localized non-small cell lung cancer. The table came from immunoSEQ multiplex PCR; TCRdb's copy has only in-frame clones and leaves some out. The sample yields tens of thousands of clones, more than 85% seen once. The material was peripheral blood, obtained before any cancer treatment. These receptors all come from a woman aged 18-50 years with stage III lung adenocarcinoma.

CDR3 nucleotides: TGTGCCTGGAGCCGGACCCCGGGCGGTGAGCAGTTCTTC. It is translated as CAWSRTPGGEQFF. This chain uses TRBV30 with TRBJ2-1; unclear D gene. Germline V CDR1 and CDR2: GTSNPN, SVGIG (reference sequence). Trimming took 3 bases from V and 9 from J, leaving 15 bases between them. CDR3 length: 13 amino acids. The variable domain in full, completed from reference TRBV30 and TRBJ2-1, reads SQTIHQWPATLVQPVGSPLSLECTVEGTSNPNLYWYRQAAGRGLQLLFYSVGIGQISSEVPQNLSASRPQDRQFILSSKKLLLSDSGFYLCAWSRTPGGEQFFGPGTRLTVL.

This sequence joins TRBV6-1 and TRBJ1-5, with no clear D. V lost 1 base and J 4 bases, leaving 8 bases between the germline ends. The CDR3 sequence is 14 residues long. Germline assignment: CDR1 MNHNS and CDR2 SASEGT. CDR3 protein: CASSEEFSNQPQHF. Written as DNA, the CDR3 is TGTGCCAGCAGTGAAGAGTTTTCAAATCAGCCCCAGCATTTT.

This chain uses TRBV27 with TRBJ2-1, with D possibly being TRBD1 (6 bases). The CDR3 totals 18 residues. The V end was cut by 4 bases, the J end by 1 base, with 20 bases between. CDR1 is MNHEY and CDR2 is SMNVEV in the germline V gene (reference sequence). The CDR3 sequence is CASSSPVDRNPSYNEQFF. For the CDR3, the DNA is TGTGCCAGCAGTTCTCCCGTTGACAGGAACCCATCCTACAATGAGCAGTTCTTC.

V and J are TRBV15 and TRBJ1-6; 8 bases match TRBD1. The CDR3 length is 15 residues. CDR1 is LNHNV, CDR2 YYDKDF, per germline (reference sequence). V lost 0 bases, J lost 9 bases, and 4 bases stayed unmatched. The CDR3 DNA is TGTGCCACCAGCAGAGACCCAGGGGGCGCTTCACCCCTCCACTTT. Translated, it gives CATSRDPGGASPLHF.

This clone has only a few counts. The chain joins TRBV9 to TRBJ2-3, with TRBD2 matching 10 bases. The CDR3 runs 18 residues. Trimming at V came to 0 bases and at J to 3 bases, leaving 10 bases not matched to a gene. From germline, CDR1 is SGDLS and CDR2 YYNGEE. The CDR3 sequence: CASSVGRSSGGSTDTQYF. The CDR3 DNA reads as TGTGCCAGCAGCGTAGGGCGGTCTAGCGGGGGCTCTACAGATACGCAGTATTTT.

The chain carries TRBV27 and TRBJ1-6, with D tentatively TRBD1 (5 bases). In germline, CDR1 is MNHEY, CDR2 SMNVEV (reference sequence). This CDR3 spans 15 amino acids. Between the trimmed V and J ends, which lost 3 bases and 5 bases, there was a span of 11 bases. CDR3 region: CASSFRGPHNSPLHF. CDR3 bases: TGTGCCAGCAGTTTCCGGGGACCCCATAATTCACCCCTCCACTTT.

DNA for the CDR3: TGTGCCAGCAGCTTGTCGGGAAACTATGGCTACACCTTC. This translates into CASSLSGNYGYTF. The chain has TRBV6-6 and TRBJ1-2, with unresolved D. The CDR3 is made up of 13 amino acids. Germline CDR1 and CDR2: MNHNY and SVGAGI (reference sequence). Trimming removed 6 bases at V and 2 bases at J, with 10 bases between.

This clone was counted once. This chain connects TRBV7-9 to TRBJ1-1; D is uncertain. This CDR3 spans 11 amino acids. Trimming cost V 6 bases and J 3 bases, with 5 bases left between them. Germline-derived CDR1 and CDR2 are SEHNR and FQNEAQ (reference sequence). The CDR3 DNA is TGTGCCAGCAGTCCTGACACTGAAGCTTTCTTT. This codes for CASSPDTEAFF.

The CDR3 loop is CASRGTGQLTNEQFF. The CDR3 nucleotides read TGTGCCAGCAGGGGGACAGGGCAGCTCACAAATGAGCAGTTCTTC. The chain has TRBV2 and TRBJ2-1, with 9 nucleotides matching TRBD1. CDR3 length: 15 residues. Germline V gene lookup returns CDR1 SNHLY and CDR2 FYNNEI. The ends lost 6 bases at V and 7 bases at J; junction bases unmatched: 10.

The rearrangement links TRBV5-1 to TRBJ2-1; a weak D match, TRBD2 (5 bases). The germline V gene has CDR1 SGHRS and CDR2 YFSETQ. Trimming cost V 0 bases and J 0 bases, with 10 bases left between them. The CDR3 is made up of 16 amino acids. DNA of the CDR3: TGCGCCAGCAGCTTGGGGCGGAGGAGCTCCTACAATGAGCAGTTCTTC. Protein: CASSLGRRSSYNEQFF.

This clone was picked up one time. The chain links TRBV19 to TRBJ1-5, with 9 bases fitting TRBD1. This CDR3 has 16 residues. CDR1 and CDR2 from the germline V gene are LNHDA and SQIVND (reference sequence). After removal of 6 bases from V and 4 bases from J, the junction contained 10 bases not matched to a gene. The DNA of the CDR3 is TGTGCCAGTAGGGGGACAGGGCTGGCTATTAATCAGCCCCAGCATTTT. It is translated as CASRGTGLAINQPQHF. The full variable domain, its missing parts supplied by reference TRBV19 and TRBJ1-5, is DGGITQSPKYLFRKEGQNVTLSCEQNLNHDAMYWYRQDPGQGLRLIYYSQIVNDFQKGDIAEGYSVSREKKESFPLTVTSAQKNPTAFYLCASRGTGLAINQPQHFGDGTRLSIL.

This chain's CDR3 is CAWGQDSKNEQFF. CDR3 DNA sequence: TGTGCCTGGGGGCAGGATAGTAAAAATGAGCAGTTCTTC. This chain uses TRBV30 with TRBJ2-1; D gene uncertain. Germline-derived CDR1 and CDR2 are GTSNPN and SVGIG (reference sequence). The CDR3 covers 13 residues. The germline V and J ends were trimmed by 5 bases and 7 bases, with 15 bases remaining between them.

This clone occurred once. The rearrangement joins TRBV11-3 to TRBJ1-2; 9 nucleotides agree with TRBD1. Germline CDR1 and CDR2: SGHNT and YENEEA. V gave up 4 bases and J gave up 8 bases; unmatched junction bases: 5. There are 13 residues in the CDR3. CDR3 region: CASSSTGGRGYTF. Written as DNA, the CDR3 is TGTGCCAGCAGCTCAACAGGGGGCCGAGGCTACACCTTC.

CDR3 sequence (DNA): TGCGCCAGCAGTAGAGGCGACTATGGCTACACCTTC. This translates into CASSRGDYGYTF. The V gene is TRBV5-1, the J gene TRBJ1-2; D is unclear. Germline lookup yields CDR1 SGHRS and CDR2 YFSETQ. Trimming shortened V by 5 bases and J by 3 bases, and 8 bases separated the two germline ends. This CDR3 comprises 12 residues.

This chain links TRBV2 with TRBJ2-1, with D possibly matching TRBD2 (6 bases). The CDR3 is made up of 15 amino acids. CDR1 is SNHLY, CDR2 FYNNEI, per germline. Trimming shortened V by 7 bases and J by 6 bases, and 19 bases separated the two germline ends. CDR3 DNA: TGTGCCAGCACCCCGGAGGGCCTTTTGAGCAATGAGCAGTTCTTC. It translates to CASTPEGLLSNEQFF.

The chain links TRBV19 to TRBJ1-5, with unresolved D. With 3 bases removed from V and 3 bases from J, the gap between germline ends came to 9 bases. Germline loops: CDR1 LNHDA, CDR2 SQIVND (reference sequence). There are 14 residues in the CDR3. CDR3 amino acids: CASSIAGNNQPQHF. The CDR3 DNA is TGTGCCAGTAGTATCGCCGGTAACAATCAGCCCCAGCATTTT.

The chain recombines TRBV9 with TRBJ2-3; TRBD2 matches 8 bases. Germline V gene sequence: CDR1 SGDLS, CDR2 YYNGEE. Trimming took 0 bases from V and 5 from J; bases not matched to a gene: 5. This CDR3 has 15 amino acids. The CDR3 nucleotides read TGTGCCAGCAGCGTAGTCGGGGGGGCGGTAGATACGCAGTATTTT. Translation gives CASSVVGGAVDTQYF.

The chain joins TRBV6-1 to TRBJ1-6, with D perhaps TRBD1 (5 bases). The CDR3 is 15 amino acids. Germline CDR1 reads MNHNS; CDR2 reads SASEGT. Trimming shortened V by 1 base and J by 6 bases, and 10 bases separated the two germline ends. The CDR3 spells CASSEGREANSPLHF. The CDR3 DNA reads TGTGCCAGCAGTGAAGGCAGGGAAGCTAATTCACCCCTCCACTTT.

This chain links TRBV18 with TRBJ1-5; D possibly corresponds to TRBD1 (5 bases). The CDR3 runs 14 residues. Deletions cut 5 bases from V and 6 bases from J, with 14 bases between. The germline V gene has CDR1 KGHSH and CDR2 LQKENI. The CDR3 region is CASSTSGGGQPQHF. As DNA, the CDR3 is TGTGCCAGCTCAACTTCTGGGGGTGGTCAGCCCCAGCATTTT.

The chain carries TRBV19 and TRBJ1-1; D might be TRBD1 (5 bases). This CDR3 spans 14 amino acids. V was clipped by 9 bases and J by 6 bases, with 20 bases between them. Germline lookup yields CDR1 LNHDA and CDR2 SQIVND (reference sequence). CDR3 sequence: CASLKGRDFAEAFF. CDR3 DNA: TGTGCCAGCCTCAAGGGCAGGGACTTTGCTGAAGCTTTCTTT.

V is TRBV4-1 and J is TRBJ1-3; TRBD1 might be the D (6 bases). V lost 1 base and J 1 base, leaving 17 bases between the germline ends. CDR1 is MGHRA, CDR2 YSYEKL, per germline. CDR3 length: 18 residues. DNA of the CDR3: TGCGCCAGCAGCCAAGTCGGTGGACAGCCCGTTTCTGGAAACACCATATATTTT. This sequence encodes CASSQVGGQPVSGNTIYF.

This clone was counted once. The chain carries TRBV19 and TRBJ2-1; TRBD2 aligns across 9 bases. The CDR3 has 16 residues. V shed 4 bases and J 0 bases; nucleotides not matched to a gene: 4. Germline V gives CDR1 LNHDA, CDR2 SQIVND (reference sequence). In DNA form, the CDR3 reads TGTGCCAGTAGTACCCAAGCGGGGGGCTCCTACAATGAGCAGTTCTTC. Encoded protein: CASSTQAGGSYNEQFF.

This chain uses TRBV7-2 with TRBJ2-1, with 7 bases matching TRBD2. The CDR3 length is 14 residues. Germline assignment: CDR1 SGHTA and CDR2 FQGNSA. V dropped 5 bases and J dropped 3; count of bases not matched to a gene: 4. In nucleotides, the CDR3 is TGTGCCAGCAGCCCGGGGGGTCTCTACAATGAGCAGTTCTTC. Its protein is CASSPGGLYNEQFF.

The V and J genes are TRBV7-3 and TRBJ2-5; 7 positions match TRBD1. Trimming cost V 5 bases and J 2 bases; bases outside gene matches: 14. Germline lookup yields CDR1 SGHTA and CDR2 FQGTGA. This CDR3 is built from 17 residues. CDR3 amino acids: CASSEGTAPINQETQYF. The CDR3 bases are TGTGCCAGCAGCGAGGGGACAGCGCCCATAAATCAAGAGACCCAGTACTTC.